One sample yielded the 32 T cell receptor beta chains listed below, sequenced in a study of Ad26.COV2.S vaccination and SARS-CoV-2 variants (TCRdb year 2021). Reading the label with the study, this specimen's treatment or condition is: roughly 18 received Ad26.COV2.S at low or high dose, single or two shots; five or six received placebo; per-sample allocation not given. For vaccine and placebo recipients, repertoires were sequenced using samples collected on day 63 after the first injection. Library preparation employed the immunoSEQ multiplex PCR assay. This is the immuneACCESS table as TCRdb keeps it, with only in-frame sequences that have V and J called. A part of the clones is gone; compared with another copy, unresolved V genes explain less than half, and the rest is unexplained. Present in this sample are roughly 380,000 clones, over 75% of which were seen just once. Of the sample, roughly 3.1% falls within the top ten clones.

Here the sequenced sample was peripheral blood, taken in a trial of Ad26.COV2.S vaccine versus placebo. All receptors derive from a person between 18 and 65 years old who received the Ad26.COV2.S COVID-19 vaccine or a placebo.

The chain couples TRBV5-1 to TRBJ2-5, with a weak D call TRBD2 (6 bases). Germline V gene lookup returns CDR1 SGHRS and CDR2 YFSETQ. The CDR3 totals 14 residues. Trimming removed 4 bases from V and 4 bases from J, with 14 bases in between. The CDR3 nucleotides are TGCGCCAGCAGCGCAAGAGTGGGGGGAGAGACCCAGTACTTC. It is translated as CASSARVGGETQYF. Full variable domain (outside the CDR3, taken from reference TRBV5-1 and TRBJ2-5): KAGVTQTPRYLIKTRGQQVTLSCSPISGHRSVSWYQQTPGQGLQFLFEYFSETQRNKGNFPGRFSGRQFSNSRSEMNVSTLELGDSALYLCASSARVGGETQYFGPGTRLLVL.

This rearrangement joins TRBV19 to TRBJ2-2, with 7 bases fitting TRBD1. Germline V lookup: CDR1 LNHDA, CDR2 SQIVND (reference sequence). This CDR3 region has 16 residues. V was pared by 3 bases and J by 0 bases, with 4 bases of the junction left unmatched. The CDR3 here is CASSMGQGANTGELFF. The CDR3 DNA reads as TGTGCCAGTAGTATGGGGCAGGGGGCGAACACCGGGGAGCTGTTTTTT. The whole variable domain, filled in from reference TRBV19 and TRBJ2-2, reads DGGITQSPKYLFRKEGQNVTLSCEQNLNHDAMYWYRQDPGQGLRLIYYSQIVNDFQKGDIAEGYSVSREKKESFPLTVTSAQKNPTAFYLCASSMGQGANTGELFFGEGSRLTVL.

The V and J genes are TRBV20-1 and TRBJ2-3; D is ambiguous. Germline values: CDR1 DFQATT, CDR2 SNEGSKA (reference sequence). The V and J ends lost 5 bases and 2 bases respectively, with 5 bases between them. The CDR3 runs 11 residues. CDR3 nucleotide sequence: TGCAGTGCTCTCGACACAGATACGCAGTATTTT. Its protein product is CSALDTDTQYF.

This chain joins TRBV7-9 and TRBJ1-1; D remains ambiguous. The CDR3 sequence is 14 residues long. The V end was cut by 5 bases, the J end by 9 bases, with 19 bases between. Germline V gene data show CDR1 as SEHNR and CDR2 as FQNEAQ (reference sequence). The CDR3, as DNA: TGTGCCAGCAGCCCGCAACTCCTTACCTACCAAGCTTTCTTT. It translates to CASSPQLLTYQAFF.

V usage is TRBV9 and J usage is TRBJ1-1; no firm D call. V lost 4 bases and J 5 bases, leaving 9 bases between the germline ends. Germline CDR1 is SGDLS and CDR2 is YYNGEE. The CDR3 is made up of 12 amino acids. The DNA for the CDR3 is TGTGCCAGCAGCAAACTTGGTACTGAAGCTTTCTTT. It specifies CASSKLGTEAFF. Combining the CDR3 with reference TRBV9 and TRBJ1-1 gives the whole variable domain DSGVTQTPKHLITATGQRVTLRCSPRSGDLSVYWYQQSLDQGLQFLIQYYNGEERAKGNILERFSAQQFPDLHSELNLSSLELGDSALYFCASSKLGTEAFFGQGTRLTVV.

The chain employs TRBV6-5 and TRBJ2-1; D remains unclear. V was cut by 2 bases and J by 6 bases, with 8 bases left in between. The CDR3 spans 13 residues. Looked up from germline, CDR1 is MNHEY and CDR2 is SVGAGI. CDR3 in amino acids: CASSYRATNEQFF. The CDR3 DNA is TGTGCCAGCAGTTACAGGGCTACCAATGAGCAGTTCTTC.

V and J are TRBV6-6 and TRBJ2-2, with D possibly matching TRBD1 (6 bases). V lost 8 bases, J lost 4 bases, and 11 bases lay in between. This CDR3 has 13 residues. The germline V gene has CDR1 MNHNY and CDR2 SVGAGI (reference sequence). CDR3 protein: CASDDRPTGELFF. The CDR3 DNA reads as TGTGCCAGCGACGACAGGCCCACCGGGGAGCTGTTTTTT.

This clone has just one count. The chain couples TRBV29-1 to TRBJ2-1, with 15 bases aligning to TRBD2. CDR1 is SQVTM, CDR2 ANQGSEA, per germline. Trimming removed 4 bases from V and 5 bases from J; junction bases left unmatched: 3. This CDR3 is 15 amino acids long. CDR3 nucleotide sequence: TGCAGCGTTGCCCGGACTAGCGGGGGGGACAATGAGCAGTTCTTC. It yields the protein CSVARTSGGDNEQFF.

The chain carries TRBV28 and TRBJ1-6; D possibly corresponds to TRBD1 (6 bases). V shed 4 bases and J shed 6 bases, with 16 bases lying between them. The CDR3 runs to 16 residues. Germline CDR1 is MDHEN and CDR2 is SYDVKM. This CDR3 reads CASSYRDIPSNSPLHF. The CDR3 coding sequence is TGTGCCAGCAGTTACCGGGACATACCTTCTAATTCACCCCTCCACTTT.

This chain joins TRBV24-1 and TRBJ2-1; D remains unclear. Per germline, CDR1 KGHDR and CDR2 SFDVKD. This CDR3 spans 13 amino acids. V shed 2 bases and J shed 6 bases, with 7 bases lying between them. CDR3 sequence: CATSDSPTNEQFF. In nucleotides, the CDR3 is TGTGCCACCAGTGATTCCCCCACCAATGAGCAGTTCTTC.

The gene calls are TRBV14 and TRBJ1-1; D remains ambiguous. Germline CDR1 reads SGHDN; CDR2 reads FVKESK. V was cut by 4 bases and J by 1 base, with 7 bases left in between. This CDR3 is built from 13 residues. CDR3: CASSPTWNTEAFF. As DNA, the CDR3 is TGTGCCAGCAGCCCCACTTGGAACACTGAAGCTTTCTTT.

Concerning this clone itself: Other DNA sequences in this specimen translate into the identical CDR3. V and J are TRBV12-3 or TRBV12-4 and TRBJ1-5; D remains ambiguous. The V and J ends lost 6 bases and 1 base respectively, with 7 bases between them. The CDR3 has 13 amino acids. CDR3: CASSHRSNQPQHF. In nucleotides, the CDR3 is TGTGCCAGCAGCCACCGGAGCAATCAGCCCCAGCATTTT.

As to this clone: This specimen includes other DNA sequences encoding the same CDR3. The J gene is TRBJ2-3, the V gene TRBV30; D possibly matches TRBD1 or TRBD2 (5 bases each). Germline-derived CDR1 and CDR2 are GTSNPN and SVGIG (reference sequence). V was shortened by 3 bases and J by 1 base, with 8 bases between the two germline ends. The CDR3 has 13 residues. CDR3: CAWRLGGTDTQYF. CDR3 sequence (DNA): TGTGCCTGGAGATTGGGGGGCACAGATACGCAGTATTTT.

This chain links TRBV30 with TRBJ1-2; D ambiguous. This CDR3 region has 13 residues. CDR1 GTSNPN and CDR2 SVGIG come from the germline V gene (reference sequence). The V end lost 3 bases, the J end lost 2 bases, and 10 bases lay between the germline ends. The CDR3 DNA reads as TGTGCCTGGAGCCCTTCGGTCAACTATGGCTACACCTTC. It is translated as CAWSPSVNYGYTF.

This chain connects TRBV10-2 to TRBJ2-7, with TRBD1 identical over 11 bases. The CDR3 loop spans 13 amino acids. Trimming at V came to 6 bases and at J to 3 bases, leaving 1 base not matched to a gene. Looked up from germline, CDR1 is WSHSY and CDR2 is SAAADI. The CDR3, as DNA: TGCGCCAGCAGGGGACAGGGGGTCTACGAGCAGTACTTC. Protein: CASRGQGVYEQYF.

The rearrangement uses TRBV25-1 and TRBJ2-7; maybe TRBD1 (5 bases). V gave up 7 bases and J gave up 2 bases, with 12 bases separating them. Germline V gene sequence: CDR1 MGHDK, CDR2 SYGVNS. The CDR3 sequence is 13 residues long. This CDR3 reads CASKGAATYEQYF. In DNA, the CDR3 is TGTGCCAGCAAAGGGGCAGCCACCTACGAGCAGTACTTC.

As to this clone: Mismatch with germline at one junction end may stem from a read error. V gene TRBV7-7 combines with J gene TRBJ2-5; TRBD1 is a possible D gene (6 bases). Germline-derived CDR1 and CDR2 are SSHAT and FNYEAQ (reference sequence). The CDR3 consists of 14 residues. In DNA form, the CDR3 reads TGTGCTAGCAGCTTAGATCAGGGGTCTGGGACCCAGTACTTC. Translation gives CASSLDQGSGTQYF.

CDR3 coding DNA: TGTGCCAGCAGTTACGGTTGGGATTCTGGCTACACCTTC. This codes for CASSYGWDSGYTF. The J gene is TRBJ1-2, the V gene TRBV6-5; D is unresolved. CDR3 length: 13 amino acids. Trimming cost V 2 bases and J 7 bases, with 11 bases left between them. Germline V gene lookup returns CDR1 MNHEY and CDR2 SVGAGI.

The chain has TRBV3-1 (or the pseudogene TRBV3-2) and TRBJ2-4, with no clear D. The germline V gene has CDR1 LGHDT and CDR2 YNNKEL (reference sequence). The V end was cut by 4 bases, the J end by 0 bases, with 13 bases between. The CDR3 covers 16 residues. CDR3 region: CASSLWVGAAKNIQYF. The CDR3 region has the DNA TGTGCCAGCAGCCTGTGGGTCGGTGCAGCCAAAAACATTCAGTACTTC.

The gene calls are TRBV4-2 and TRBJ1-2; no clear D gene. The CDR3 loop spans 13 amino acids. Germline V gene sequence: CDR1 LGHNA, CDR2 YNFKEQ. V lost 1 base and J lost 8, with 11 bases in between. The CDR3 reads CASSQGGGSGYTF. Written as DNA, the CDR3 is TGTGCCAGCAGCCAAGGGGGAGGGAGCGGCTACACCTTC.

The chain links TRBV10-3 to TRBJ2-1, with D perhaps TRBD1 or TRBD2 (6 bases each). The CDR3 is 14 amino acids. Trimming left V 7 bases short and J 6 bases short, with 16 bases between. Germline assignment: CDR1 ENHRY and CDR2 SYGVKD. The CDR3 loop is CAIKPGQAGNEQFF. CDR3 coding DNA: TGTGCCATCAAACCGGGACAAGCGGGCAATGAGCAGTTCTTC.

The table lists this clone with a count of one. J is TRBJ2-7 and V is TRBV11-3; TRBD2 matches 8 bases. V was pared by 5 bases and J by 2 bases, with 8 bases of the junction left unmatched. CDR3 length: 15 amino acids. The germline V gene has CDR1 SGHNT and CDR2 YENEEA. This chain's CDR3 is CASSAGTSRTYEQYF. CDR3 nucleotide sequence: TGTGCCAGCAGCGCCGGGACTAGTAGAACCTACGAGCAGTACTTC. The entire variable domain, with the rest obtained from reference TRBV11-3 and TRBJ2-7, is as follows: EAGVVQSPRYKIIEKKQPVAFWCNPISGHNTLYWYLQNLGQGPELLIRYENEEAVDDSQLPKDRFSAERLKGVDSTLKIQPAELGDSAVYLCASSAGTSRTYEQYFGPGTRLTVT.

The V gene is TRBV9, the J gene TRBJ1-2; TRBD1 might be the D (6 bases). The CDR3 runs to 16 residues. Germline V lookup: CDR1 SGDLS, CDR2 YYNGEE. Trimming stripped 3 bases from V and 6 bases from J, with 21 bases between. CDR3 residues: CASSGDTETYEHGYTF. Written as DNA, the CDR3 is TGTGCCAGCAGCGGGGACACAGAGACCTATGAACATGGCTACACCTTC.

The CDR3 reads CASSEFENRPYGYTF. The CDR3 region has the DNA TGTGCCAGCAGTGAATTTGAGAACAGGCCCTATGGCTACACCTTC. The V gene is TRBV6-1, the J gene TRBJ1-2, with D perhaps TRBD1 (5 bases). The CDR3 totals 15 residues. V gave up 2 bases and J gave up 4 bases, with 14 bases separating them. Germline V gene data show CDR1 as MNHNS and CDR2 as SASEGT.

CDR3 nucleotides: TGTGCCAGCGGCGACTCTGGAAACACCATATATTTT. Its translation: CASGDSGNTIYF. This chain links TRBV9 with TRBJ1-3, with D unclear. The V end lost 7 bases, the J end lost 0 bases, and 5 bases lay between the germline ends. This CDR3 has 12 residues. Germline V gene data show CDR1 as SGDLS and CDR2 as YYNGEE.

The CDR3 nucleotides read TGTGCCAGCCGGGACAGGAGTTATCAGCCCCAGCATTTT. Encoded protein: CASRDRSYQPQHF. This chain joins TRBV6-5 and TRBJ1-5; 8 positions match TRBD1. V lost 8 bases to trimming and J lost 5 bases; unmatched junction nucleotides: 5. Germline V CDR1 and CDR2: MNHEY, SVGAGI. This CDR3 comprises 13 residues.

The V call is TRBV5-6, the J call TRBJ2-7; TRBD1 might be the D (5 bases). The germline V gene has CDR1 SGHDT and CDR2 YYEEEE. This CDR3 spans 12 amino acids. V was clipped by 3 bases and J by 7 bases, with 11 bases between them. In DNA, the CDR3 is TGTGCCAGCAGCTCGCAGGGTAGTGAGCAGTACTTC. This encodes CASSSQGSEQYF.

In DNA form, the CDR3 reads TGTGCCAGTAGTATCGGAGAAAAACTGTTTTTT. It is translated as CASSIGEKLFF. The J gene is TRBJ1-4, the V gene TRBV19; no reliable D call. The germline gives CDR1 LNHDA, CDR2 SQIVND (reference sequence). V shed 3 bases and J shed 8 bases, with 4 bases lying between them. This CDR3 is built from 11 residues.

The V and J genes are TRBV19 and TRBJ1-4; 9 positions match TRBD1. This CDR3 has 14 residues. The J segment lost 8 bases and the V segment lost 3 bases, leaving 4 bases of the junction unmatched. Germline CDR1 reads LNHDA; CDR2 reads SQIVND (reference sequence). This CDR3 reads CASSIRTGEEKLFF. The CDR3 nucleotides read TGTGCCAGTAGTATCCGGACAGGGGAGGAAAAACTGTTTTTT. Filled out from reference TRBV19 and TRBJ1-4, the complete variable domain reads DGGITQSPKYLFRKEGQNVTLSCEQNLNHDAMYWYRQDPGQGLRLIYYSQIVNDFQKGDIAEGYSVSREKKESFPLTVTSAQKNPTAFYLCASSIRTGEEKLFFGSGTQLSVL.

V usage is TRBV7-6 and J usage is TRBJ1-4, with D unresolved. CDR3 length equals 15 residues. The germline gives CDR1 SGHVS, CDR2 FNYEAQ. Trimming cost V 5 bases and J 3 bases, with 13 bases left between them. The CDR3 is CASSRGRGPNEKLFF. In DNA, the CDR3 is TGTGCCAGCAGCCGAGGTCGGGGTCCTAATGAAAAACTGTTTTTT.

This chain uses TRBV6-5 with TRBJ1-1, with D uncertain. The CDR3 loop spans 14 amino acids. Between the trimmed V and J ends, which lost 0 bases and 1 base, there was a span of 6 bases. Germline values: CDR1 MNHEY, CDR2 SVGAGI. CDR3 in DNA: TGTGCCAGCAGTTACTCTATCCAGAACACTGAAGCTTTCTTT. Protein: CASSYSIQNTEAFF.

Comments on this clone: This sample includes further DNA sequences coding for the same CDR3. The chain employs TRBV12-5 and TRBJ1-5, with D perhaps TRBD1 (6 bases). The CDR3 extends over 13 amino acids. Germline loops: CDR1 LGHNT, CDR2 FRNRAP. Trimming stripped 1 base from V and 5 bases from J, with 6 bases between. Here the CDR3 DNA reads TGTGCTAGTGGTTTGGCAGGGGATCAGCCCCAGCATTTT. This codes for CASGLAGDQPQHF.